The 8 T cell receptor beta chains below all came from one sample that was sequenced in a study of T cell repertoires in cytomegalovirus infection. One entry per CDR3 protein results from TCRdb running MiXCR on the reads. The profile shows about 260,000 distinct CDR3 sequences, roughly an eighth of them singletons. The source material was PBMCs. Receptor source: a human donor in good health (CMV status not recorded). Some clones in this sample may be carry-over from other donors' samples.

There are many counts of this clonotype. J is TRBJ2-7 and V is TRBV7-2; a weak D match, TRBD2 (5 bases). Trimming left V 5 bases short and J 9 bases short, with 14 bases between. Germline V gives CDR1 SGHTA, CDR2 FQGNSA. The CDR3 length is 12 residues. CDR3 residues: CASSLGTGLQYF. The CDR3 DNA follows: TGTGCCAGCAGCCTCGGCACGGGGTTGCAGTACTTC. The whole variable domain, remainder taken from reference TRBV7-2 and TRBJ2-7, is GAGVSQSPSNKVTEKGKDVELRCDPISGHTALYWYRQSLGQGLEFLIYFQGNSAPDKSGLPSDRFSAERTGGSVSTLTIQRTQQEDSAVYLCASSLGTGLQYFGPGTRLTVT.

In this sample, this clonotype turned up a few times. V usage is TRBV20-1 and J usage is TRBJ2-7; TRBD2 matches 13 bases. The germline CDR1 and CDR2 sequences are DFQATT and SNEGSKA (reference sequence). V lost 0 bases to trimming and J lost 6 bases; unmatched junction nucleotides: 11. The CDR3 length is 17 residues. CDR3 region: CSAREFTSGRARVEQYF. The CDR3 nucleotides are TGCAGTGCTAGAGAGTTTACTAGCGGGAGGGCCCGAGTCGAGCAGTACTTC.

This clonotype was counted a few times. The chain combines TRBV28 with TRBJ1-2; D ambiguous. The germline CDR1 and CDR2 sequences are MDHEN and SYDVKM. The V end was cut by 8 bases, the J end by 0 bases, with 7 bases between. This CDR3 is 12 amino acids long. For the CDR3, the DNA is TGTGCCAGCCGGGCCACTAACTATGGCTACACCTTC. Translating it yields CASRATNYGYTF.

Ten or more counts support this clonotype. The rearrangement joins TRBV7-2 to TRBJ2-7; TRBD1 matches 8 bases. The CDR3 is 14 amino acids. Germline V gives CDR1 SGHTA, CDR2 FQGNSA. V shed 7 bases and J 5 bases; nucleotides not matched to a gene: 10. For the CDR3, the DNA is TGTGCCAGCAAACTAGGACAGGGTTCCAACGAGCAGTACTTC. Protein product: CASKLGQGSNEQYF.

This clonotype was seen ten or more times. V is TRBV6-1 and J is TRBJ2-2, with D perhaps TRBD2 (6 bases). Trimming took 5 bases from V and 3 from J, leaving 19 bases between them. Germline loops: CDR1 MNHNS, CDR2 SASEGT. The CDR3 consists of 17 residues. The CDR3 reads CASSSDMTSEDTGELFF. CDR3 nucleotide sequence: TGTGCCAGCAGTTCCGACATGACTAGTGAGGACACCGGGGAGCTGTTTTTT.

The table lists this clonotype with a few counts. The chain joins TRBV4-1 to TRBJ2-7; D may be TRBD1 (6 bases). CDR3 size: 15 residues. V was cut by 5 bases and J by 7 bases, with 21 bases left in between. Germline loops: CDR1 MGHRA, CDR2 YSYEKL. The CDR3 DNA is TGCGCCAGCAGCGAGGGGGTGCAAAGTTCGGATGAGCAGTACTTC. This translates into CASSEGVQSSDEQYF.

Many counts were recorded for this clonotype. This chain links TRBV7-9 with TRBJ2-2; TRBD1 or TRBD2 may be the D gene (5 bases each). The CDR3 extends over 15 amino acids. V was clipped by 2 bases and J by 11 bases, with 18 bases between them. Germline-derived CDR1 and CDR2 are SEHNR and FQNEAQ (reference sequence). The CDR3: CASSLQGPPRKELFF. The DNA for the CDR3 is TGTGCCAGCAGCTTACAGGGACCCCCCCGAAAAGAGCTGTTTTTT.

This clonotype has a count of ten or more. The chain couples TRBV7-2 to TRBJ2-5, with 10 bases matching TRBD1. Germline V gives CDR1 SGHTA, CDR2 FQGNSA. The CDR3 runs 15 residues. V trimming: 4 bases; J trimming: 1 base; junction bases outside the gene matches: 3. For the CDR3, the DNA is TGTGCCAGCAGCTGGGACAGGGGCCCCCAAGAGACCCAGTACTTC. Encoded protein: CASSWDRGPQETQYF.